This entry is about one TCR beta chain. This entry comes from a study of control samples from healthy donors and cancer patients. Generated by immunoSEQ multiplex PCR, the TCRdb table keeps only in-frame clones and is missing some. In the table there are some 130,000 clones, 80% to 95% of which are singletons. From germline, CDR1 is SNHLY and CDR2 FYNNEI. V was trimmed by 10 bases and J by 0 bases, leaving 23 bases between them. The CDR3 is 17 amino acids. The sequenced sample was blood. This receptor was taken from a man under 40 in good health. V usage is TRBV2 and J usage is TRBJ2-3; maybe TRBD2 (5 bases). This CDR3 reads CATTSFRIATSTDTQYF. The CDR3 DNA sequence: TGTGCCACTACCAGCTTCAGGATAGCGACTAGCACAGATACGCAGTATTTT.